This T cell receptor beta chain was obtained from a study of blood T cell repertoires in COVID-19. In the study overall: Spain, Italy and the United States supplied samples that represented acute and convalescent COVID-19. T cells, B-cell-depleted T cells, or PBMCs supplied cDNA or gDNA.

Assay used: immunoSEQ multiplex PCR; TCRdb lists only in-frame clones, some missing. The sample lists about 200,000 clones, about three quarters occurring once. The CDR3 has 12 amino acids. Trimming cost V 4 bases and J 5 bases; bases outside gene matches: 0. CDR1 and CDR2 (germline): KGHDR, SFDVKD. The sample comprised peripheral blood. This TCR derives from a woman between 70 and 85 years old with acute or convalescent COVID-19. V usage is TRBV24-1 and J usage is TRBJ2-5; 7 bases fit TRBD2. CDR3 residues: CATSDGGETQYF. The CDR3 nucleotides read TGTGCCACCAGTGACGGGGGGGAGACCCAGTACTTC.